This paragraph covers one TCR beta chain sequence. Its antigen is unidentified. Alongside a J-beta primer mix, a sample-barcoded 5' primer served in a second PCR lasting about 7 to 11 cycles. TCRdb re-called the 5' RACE reads with MiXCR, one entry per CDR3 protein. Here the sample spans 550,000 to 750,000 distinct CDR3 sequences, 21% being singletons. Per sample, no less than 5 micrograms of total RNA were extracted. This sample is part of a study of blood T cells in healthy people across ages. Study observations and caveats: Per million T cells, the diversity of TCR beta decreased roughly linearly as age advanced.

Germline assignment: CDR1 LNHNV and CDR2 YYDKDF (reference sequence). The CDR3 loop spans 20 amino acids. This receptor was obtained from a man between 65 and 80 years old in good health. The J gene is TRBJ2-5, the V gene TRBV15, with TRBD2 identical over 14 bases. TRBJ2-7 matches the DNA end more closely, so the J call is doubtful. Specimen: blood. The DNA of the CDR3 is TGTGCCACCAGCAGAGGACTAAGGACTAGCGGGAGGCGGTACTTGTACGAGCAGTACTTC. This translates into CATSRGLRTSGRRYLYEQYF.